A selection of T cell receptor beta chains follows, all from one sample in a study of cytomegalovirus exposure and HLA in healthy donors. The protocol was immunoSEQ multiplex PCR, while the TCRdb copy is restricted to in-frame clones and leaves out a portion. The profile shows 200,000 to 250,000 clones, 87% of them singletons. The sequencing sample was made of PBMCs. The origin of the receptors is a man aged 18-30 years in good health and CMV-seronegative. The conserved cysteine and the conserved F or W are not part of the CDR3 here.

>TRBJ2-7|TRBV10-3
ATRGLTDSSYEQY
>TRBJ2-3|TRBV18
ASSPSTDTQY
>TRBJ2-1|TRBV30
AWGTGLNEQF
>TRBJ2-7|TRBV7-2
ASSSGLAGSSYEQY
>TRBJ1-3|TRBV28
ASSLLATNSGNTIY
>TRBJ1-2|TRBV6-5
ASKRGYPNYGYT
>TRBJ1-1|TRBV7-8
ASSLGLGVSMGTEAF
>TRBJ1-4|TRBV2
ASSEGRGGEKLF
>TRBJ1-3|TRBV10-3
AISEQIQISGNTIY
>TRBJ2-1|TRBV7-9
ASLPSGEQF
>TRBJ2-2|TRBV9
ASSVAPGTSTGELF
>TRBJ2-7|TRBV7-3
ASSSTGYEQY
>TRBJ2-2|TRBV7-2
ASSQKFALTGELF
>TRBJ1-4|TRBV9
ASSLRPGLADEKLF
>TRBJ2-2|TRBV29-1
SVRIGGANTGELF
>TRBJ2-7|TRBV9
ASSLGGGHYEQY
>TRBJ2-7|TRBV29-1
SVGQGDYEQY
>TRBJ2-7|TRBV7-2
ASSSGTGGYEQY
>TRBJ2-5|TRBV29-1
SVAGSETQY
>TRBJ2-7|TRBV7-9
ASSSQGREQY
>TRBJ2-7|TRBV27
ASSFGLEGYEQY
>TRBJ2-2|TRBV4-3
ASRRGSAGELF
>TRBJ1-5|TRBV6-6
ASGSTQPQH
>TRBJ1-2|TRBV5-6
ASSLDFARGNGYT
>TRBJ2-1|TRBV7-2
ASPLPRGVAGGYNEQF
>TRBJ2-7|TRBV11-2
ASSFREGYEQY
>TRBJ1-5|TRBV5-6
ASSLAGGGVQPQH
>TRBJ2-7|TRBV19
ASSPTGPSYEQY
>TRBJ2-3|TRBV12-5
ASGEGLAVTDTQY
>TRBJ2-7|TRBV7-2
ASSRKTSGRAYEQY
>TRBJ2-7|TRBV4-1
ASSPVQGNYEQY
>TRBJ1-1|TRBV23-1
ASSQSRGQGKRNTEAF
>TRBJ2-3|TRBV27
ASSLPADTQY
>TRBJ2-7|TRBV14
ASSQVMGPGEQY
>TRBJ1-2|TRBV11-2
ASSLEGAVNYGYT
>TRBJ2-7|TRBV27
ASRPVAGAANEQY
>TRBJ2-7|TRBV7-9
ASSPSLLAGGYEQY
>TRBJ2-6|TRBV4-3
ASSQGSAGANVLT
>TRBJ2-2|TRBV15
ATSPLGLGELF
>TRBJ1-1|TRBV15
ATSRDAREAF
>TRBJ1-6|TRBV7-9
AGTTTVPGSISPLH
>TRBJ2-7|TRBV4-1
ASSQDLHGGAYEQY
>TRBJ1-6|TRBV21-1
ASSKDRLRNSPLH
>TRBJ2-2|TRBV9
ASSLSREPGELF
>TRBJ2-7|TRBV4-2
ASSQDLSPGGNEQY